The 9 T cell receptor beta chains presented below share a single source sample, sequenced in a study of T cell responses to AZD1222 COVID-19 vaccine. Method: immunoSEQ multiplex PCR; TCRdb's copy keeps in-frame clones and lacks some. Of 100,000 to 150,000 clones listed, just over 85% are singletons. Sequencing was performed on peripheral blood, taken on day 0 of AZD1222 vaccination. Receptor source: an adult in good health.

The genes are TRBV19 and TRBJ1-1; tentatively, D is TRBD1 (5 bases). Trimming pared 8 bases from V and 1 base from J, leaving 17 bases between. The CDR3 length is 15 residues. CDR1 is LNHDA, CDR2 SQIVND, per germline (reference sequence). DNA of the CDR3: TGTGCCAGTGAGGCCTGGGGGGACTCGAACACTGAAGCTTTCTTT. This sequence encodes CASEAWGDSNTEAFF.

The chain joins TRBV7-9 to TRBJ2-2; no definite D call. The CDR3 is made up of 15 amino acids. V was clipped by 3 bases and J by 3 bases, with 11 bases between them. Germline V gene lookup returns CDR1 SEHNR and CDR2 FQNEAQ (reference sequence). For the CDR3, the DNA is TGTGCCAGCAGCTTGAGCCCCTCCGACACCGGGGAGCTGTTTTTT. Translated, it gives CASSLSPSDTGELFF.

As concerns this clone: Distinct nucleotide sequences in the sample also encode this CDR3. This chain joins TRBV27 and TRBJ1-1; 9 nucleotides align to TRBD1. Losses at the gene ends were 7 bases for V and 1 base for J; bases not matched to a gene: 10. This CDR3 comprises 16 residues. The germline CDR1 and CDR2 sequences are MNHEY and SMNVEV (reference sequence). This chain's CDR3 is CASTRWGQGENTEAFF. CDR3 DNA: TGTGCCAGCACCCGTTGGGGACAGGGTGAGAACACTGAAGCTTTCTTT.

CDR3 sequence (DNA): TGTGCCAGCAGACCCACAAAAACTAACTATGGCTACACCTTC. This sequence encodes CASRPTKTNYGYTF. The chain links TRBV6-5 to TRBJ1-2; unclear D gene. The CDR3 contains 14 residues. Germline loops: CDR1 MNHEY, CDR2 SVGAGI. V gave up 6 bases and J gave up 0 bases, with 11 bases separating them.

V usage is TRBV13 and J usage is TRBJ1-2; weak D call: TRBD1 (6 bases). V gave up 4 bases and J gave up 5 bases, with 14 bases separating them. In germline, CDR1 is PRHDT, CDR2 FYEKMQ (reference sequence). The CDR3 consists of 14 residues. As DNA, the CDR3 is TGTGCCAGCAGCTATAAAGGGGGTGGGTATGGCTACACCTTC. Protein product: CASSYKGGGYGYTF.

This sequence joins TRBV5-6 and TRBJ2-3; TRBD2 matches 8 bases. The CDR3 covers 16 residues. Germline V gives CDR1 SGHDT, CDR2 YYEEEE. Trimming took 0 bases from V and 7 from J; bases not matched to a gene: 10. The CDR3 region has the DNA TGTGCCAGCAGCTTGGCTGGTGGCGGGGGGCGAAATACGCAGTATTTT. Protein product: CASSLAGGGGRNTQYF.

There are a few counts of this clone. The gene calls are TRBV4-1 and TRBJ2-3; 8 bases line up with TRBD1. The CDR3 totals 15 residues. Germline V gives CDR1 MGHRA, CDR2 YSYEKL. V lost 3 bases to trimming and J lost 0 bases; unmatched junction nucleotides: 2. The chain's CDR3 is CASSHRTGSTDTQYF. CDR3 in DNA: TGCGCCAGCAGCCACAGGACAGGGAGCACAGATACGCAGTATTTT.

The J gene is TRBJ1-2, the V gene TRBV28; 10 bases align to TRBD1. Trimming cost V 6 bases and J 11 bases; bases outside gene matches: 15. This CDR3 contains 15 residues. Germline assignment: CDR1 MDHEN and CDR2 SYDVKM. For the CDR3, the DNA is TGTGCCAGCAGCCGAACGACAGGGGGCGTATCGGGTTACACCTTC. Amino acid sequence: CASSRTTGGVSGYTF.

This clone was picked up a small number of times. The chain combines TRBV5-5 with TRBJ1-1; D unresolved. The CDR3 totals 12 residues. V dropped 6 bases and J dropped 2 bases, with 8 bases sitting between them. Germline CDR1 SGHKS, CDR2 YYEKEE (reference sequence). The CDR3 DNA is TGTGCCAGCACCCTTTCTAACACTGAAGCTTTCTTT. It specifies CASTLSNTEAFF.